This record concerns one T cell receptor beta chain sequence. The antigen is undetermined. The sample originates from a study of cytomegalovirus exposure and HLA in healthy donors. Study-level points and caveats: Certain sequence variants were highly shared and formed a cluster, and this cluster was likely a sequencing artifact. In a later analysis, CMV-associated beta chains were mostly HLA-associated, it appeared.

Primers for the PCR totalled 60 Vbeta and 13 Jbeta. Sequencing used immunoSEQ multiplex PCR; TCRdb keeps in-frame clones, though not all of them. The data contain 190,000 or so clones, roughly 77% of them singletons. The ends were cut back, 5 bases at V and 5 bases at J, with 13 bases in the middle. This CDR3 spans 13 amino acids. CDR1 SGHNT and CDR2 YYREEE come from the germline V gene (reference sequence). The TCR comes from a male donor in good health and CMV-seropositive. The chain has TRBV5-4 and TRBJ2-5; maybe TRBD1 (5 bases). Sequenced: PBMCs. CDR3 amino acids: CASRLGQYETQYF. For the CDR3, the DNA is TGTGCCAGCAGACTGGGGCAGTATGAGACCCAGTACTTC. The whole variable domain, filled in from reference TRBV5-4 and TRBJ2-5, reads ETGVTQSPTHLIKTRGQQVTLRCSSQSGHNTVSWYQQALGQGPQFIFQYYREEENGRGNFPPRFSGLQFPNYSSELNVNALELDDSALYLCASRLGQYETQYFGPGTRLLVL.